This TCR beta chain was sequenced in a study of CD8 T cells in ankylosing spondylitis. This clonotype was observed at least ten times. Its antigen remains unknown. Trimming cost V 1 base and J 10 bases, with 8 bases left between them. The CDR3 length is 12 residues. Germline loops: CDR1 SEHNR, CDR2 FQNEAQ (reference sequence). Quantitative 5'-RACE was performed with molecular barcodes, and it yielded the TCR beta libraries. TCRdb re-analysed the 5' RACE reads in MiXCR, keeping a single row per CDR3 protein. Here the sample spans 200,000 or so distinct CDR3 sequences, around a sixth being singletons. Findings and limits, study-wide: Clones tied to disease were said to be significantly enriched in matched ankylosing spondylitis synovial fluid. Previous work reported some of these motif variants in the synovial fluid and blood of reactive arthritis. Within ankylosing spondylitis blood, a TCR beta motif made up of eight or nine highly homologous variants appeared to be characteristic.

The sequencing sample was made of blood, either unsorted or a sorted T cell fraction (not recorded which). This receptor was taken from a male donor between 5 and 35 years old with ankylosing spondylitis or in good health (not recorded which). This chain joins TRBV7-9 and TRBJ2-1; D is unclear. This CDR3 reads CASSLDYPEQFF. As DNA, the CDR3 is TGTGCCAGCAGCTTAGATTATCCAGAGCAGTTCTTC.